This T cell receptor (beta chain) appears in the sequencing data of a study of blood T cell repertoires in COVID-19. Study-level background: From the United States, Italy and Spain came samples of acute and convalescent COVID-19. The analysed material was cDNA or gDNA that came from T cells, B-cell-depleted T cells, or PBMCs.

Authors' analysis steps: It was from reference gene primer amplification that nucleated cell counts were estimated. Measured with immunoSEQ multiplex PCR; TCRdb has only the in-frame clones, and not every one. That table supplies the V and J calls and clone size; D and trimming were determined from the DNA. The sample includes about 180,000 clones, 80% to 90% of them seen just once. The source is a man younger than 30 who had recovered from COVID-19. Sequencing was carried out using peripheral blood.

This chain's CDR3 is CASSVATSGFSTDTQYF. DNA for the CDR3: TGTGCCAGCAGCGTAGCTACGAGCGGGTTTAGCACAGATACGCAGTATTTT. The chain joins TRBV9 to TRBJ2-3, with D perhaps matching TRBD2 (6 bases). The CDR3 length is 17 residues. Between the trimmed V and J ends, which lost 0 bases and 0 bases, there was a span of 14 bases. From germline, CDR1 is SGDLS and CDR2 YYNGEE. Drawing the rest from reference TRBV9 and TRBJ2-3, the complete variable domain is DSGVTQTPKHLITATGQRVTLRCSPRSGDLSVYWYQQSLDQGLQFLIQYYNGEERAKGNILERFSAQQFPDLHSELNLSSLELGDSALYFCASSVATSGFSTDTQYFGPGTRLTVL.